The 3 T cell receptor beta chains below come from one sample, sequenced in a study of blood T cell repertoires in COVID-19. Produced via immunoSEQ multiplex PCR; TCRdb's table is partial and in-frame only. The repertoire holds about 220,000 clones, with roughly nine tenths as singletons. Sequencing was carried out using PBMCs or T cells enriched from blood (not recorded which). These receptors were taken from a woman aged 25-40 years who had recovered from COVID-19.

The chain recombines TRBV29-1 with TRBJ2-5; 7 bases are shared with TRBD2. The CDR3 has 13 amino acids. V dropped 7 bases and J dropped 3; count of bases not matched to a gene: 8. From germline, CDR1 is SQVTM and CDR2 ANQGSEA. The CDR3 DNA follows: TGCAGCGCTAGACTTGGGAGGGAAGAGACCCAGTACTTC. It translates to CSARLGREETQYF.

This clone was counted a few times. This chain connects TRBV15 to TRBJ1-1; 9 positions match TRBD1. V shed 5 bases, J shed 0 bases, and the junction held 4 bases outside the gene matches. Germline CDR1 and CDR2: LNHNV and YYDKDF (reference sequence). The CDR3 spans 15 residues. CDR3 in DNA: TGTGCCACCAGCGACCGGGACAGGGTGAACACTGAAGCTTTCTTT. This translates into CATSDRDRVNTEAFF.

The rearrangement uses TRBV4-1 and TRBJ2-5; D is unclear. Looked up from germline, CDR1 is MGHRA and CDR2 is YSYEKL. Trimming cost V 0 bases and J 3 bases, with 11 bases left between them. CDR3 length equals 15 residues. The CDR3 region is CASSQDPRMEETQYF. The CDR3 DNA sequence: TGCGCCAGCAGCCAAGATCCTAGGATGGAAGAGACCCAGTACTTC.